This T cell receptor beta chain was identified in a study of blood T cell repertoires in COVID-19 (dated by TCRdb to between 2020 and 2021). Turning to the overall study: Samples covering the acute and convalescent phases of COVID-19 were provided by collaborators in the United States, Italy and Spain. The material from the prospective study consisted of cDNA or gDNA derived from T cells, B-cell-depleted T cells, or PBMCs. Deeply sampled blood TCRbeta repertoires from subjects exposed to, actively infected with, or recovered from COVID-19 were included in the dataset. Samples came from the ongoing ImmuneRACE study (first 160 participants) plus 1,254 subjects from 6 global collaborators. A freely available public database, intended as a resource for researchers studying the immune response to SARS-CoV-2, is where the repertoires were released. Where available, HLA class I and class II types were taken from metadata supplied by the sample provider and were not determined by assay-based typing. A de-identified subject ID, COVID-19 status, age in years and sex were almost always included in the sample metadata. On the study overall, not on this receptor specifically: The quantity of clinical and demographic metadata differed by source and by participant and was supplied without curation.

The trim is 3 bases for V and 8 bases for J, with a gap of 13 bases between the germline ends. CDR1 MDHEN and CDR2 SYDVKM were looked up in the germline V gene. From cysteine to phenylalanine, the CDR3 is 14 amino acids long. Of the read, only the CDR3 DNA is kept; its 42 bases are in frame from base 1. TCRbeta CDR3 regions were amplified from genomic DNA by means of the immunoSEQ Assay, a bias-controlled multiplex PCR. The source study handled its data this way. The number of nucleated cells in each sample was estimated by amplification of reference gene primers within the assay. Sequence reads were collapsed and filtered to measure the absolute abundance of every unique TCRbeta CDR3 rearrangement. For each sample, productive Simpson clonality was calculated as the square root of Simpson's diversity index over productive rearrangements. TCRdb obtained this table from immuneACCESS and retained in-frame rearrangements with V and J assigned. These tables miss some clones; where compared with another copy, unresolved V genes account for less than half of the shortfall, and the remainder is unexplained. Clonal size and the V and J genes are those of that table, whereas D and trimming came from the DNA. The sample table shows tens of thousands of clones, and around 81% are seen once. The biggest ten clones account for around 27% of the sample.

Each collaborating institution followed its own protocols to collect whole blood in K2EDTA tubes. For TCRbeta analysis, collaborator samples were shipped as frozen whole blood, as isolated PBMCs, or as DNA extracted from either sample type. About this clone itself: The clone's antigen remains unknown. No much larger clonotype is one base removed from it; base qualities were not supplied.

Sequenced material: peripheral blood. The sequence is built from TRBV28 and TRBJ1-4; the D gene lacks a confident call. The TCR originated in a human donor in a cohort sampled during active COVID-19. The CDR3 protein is CASSFAPLGEKLFF. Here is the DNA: TGTGCCAGCAGTTTTGCTCCCCTCGGGGAAAAACTGTTTTTT.